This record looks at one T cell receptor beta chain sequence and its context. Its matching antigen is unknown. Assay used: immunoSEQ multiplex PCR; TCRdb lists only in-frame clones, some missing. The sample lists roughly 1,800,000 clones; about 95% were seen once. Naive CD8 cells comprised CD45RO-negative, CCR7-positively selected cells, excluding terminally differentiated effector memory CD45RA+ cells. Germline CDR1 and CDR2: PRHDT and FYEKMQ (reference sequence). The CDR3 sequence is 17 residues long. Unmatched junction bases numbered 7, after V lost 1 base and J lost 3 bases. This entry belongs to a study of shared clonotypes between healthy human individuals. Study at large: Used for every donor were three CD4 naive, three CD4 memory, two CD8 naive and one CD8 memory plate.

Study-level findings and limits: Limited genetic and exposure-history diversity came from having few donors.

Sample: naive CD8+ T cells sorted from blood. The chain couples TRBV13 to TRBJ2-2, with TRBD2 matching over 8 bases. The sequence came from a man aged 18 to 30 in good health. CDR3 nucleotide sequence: TGTGCCAGCAGCTTAGTAGGAGCGGGGGAGCACACCGGGGAGCTGTTTTTT. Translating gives CASSLVGAGEHTGELFF. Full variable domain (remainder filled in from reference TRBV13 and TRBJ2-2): AAGVIQSPRHLIKEKRETATLKCYPIPRHDTVYWYQQGPGQDPQFLISFYEKMQSDKGSIPDRFSAQQFSDYHSELNMSSLELGDSALYFCASSLVGAGEHTGELFFGEGSRLTVL.